Shown below are 2 T cell receptor beta chains from a single sample sequenced in a study of blood T cell repertoires in COVID-19. TCRdb's table, derived via immunoSEQ multiplex PCR, lists solely in-frame clones and lacks some. The sample lists 310,000 or so clones, approximately 88% occurring once. Specimen: PBMCs or T cells enriched from blood (not recorded which). The receptors stem from a woman under 30 who had recovered from COVID-19.

This sequence joins TRBV7-2 and TRBJ1-1; possibly TRBD1 for D (6 bases). CDR3 size: 14 residues. V was cut by 3 bases and J by 6 bases, with 14 bases left in between. Germline V CDR1 and CDR2: SGHTA, FQGNSA. CDR3 region: CASSFRDTLAEAFF. Here the CDR3 DNA reads TGTGCCAGCAGCTTCCGGGACACGCTCGCTGAAGCTTTCTTT.

This clone has a single count. J is TRBJ2-7 and V is TRBV13, with D possibly matching TRBD1 (5 bases). CDR3 size: 14 residues. Trimming stripped 4 bases from V and 2 bases from J, with 12 bases between. Germline CDR1 and CDR2: PRHDT and FYEKMQ (reference sequence). CDR3 residues: CASSSFSGTYEQYF. CDR3 nucleotide sequence: TGTGCCAGCAGCTCCTTTTCAGGGACCTACGAGCAGTACTTC.